These 27 T cell receptor beta chains were sequenced from one sample in a study of beta chain features in type 1 diabetes. Isolated RNA was reverse transcribed in full, so expressed TCRB transcripts were sequenced. The protocol was immunoSEQ multiplex PCR, while the TCRdb copy is restricted to in-frame clones and leaves out a portion. Seen here are 110,000 to 150,000 clones, about 9.1% observed once, and the top ten hold 0.55% to 0.75%. Sequencing was done on a sample of central memory CD4+ T cells from blood. Source of these receptors: a middle-aged woman in good health.

The chain joins TRBV25-1 to TRBJ2-1; 12 bases line up with TRBD2. Germline V gene sequence: CDR1 MGHDK, CDR2 SYGVNS. V gave up 6 bases and J gave up 7 bases; unmatched junction bases: 10. The CDR3 loop spans 16 amino acids. This CDR3 reads CASSPRLAGGQNEQFF. CDR3 sequence (DNA): TGTGCCAGCAGCCCGCGCCTAGCGGGGGGGCAGAATGAGCAGTTCTTC. Together with reference TRBV25-1 and TRBJ2-1, the CDR3 gives the full variable domain: EADIYQTPRYLVIGTGKKITLECSQTMGHDKMYWYQQDPGMELHLIHYSYGVNSTEKGDLSSESTVSRIRTEHFPLTLESARPSHTSQYLCASSPRLAGGQNEQFFGPGTRLTVL.

This clone was recorded at least ten times. The chain recombines TRBV5-1 with TRBJ2-7, with TRBD2 identical over 14 bases. After removal of 3 bases from V and 7 bases from J, the junction contained 3 bases not matched to a gene. The CDR3 spans 14 residues. Germline assignment: CDR1 SGHRS and CDR2 YFSETQ. CDR3 in amino acids: CASSSGLAGDEQYF. The CDR3, as DNA: TGCGCCAGCAGCTCGGGACTAGCGGGGGATGAGCAGTACTTC.

The V call is TRBV9, the J call TRBJ2-7; the D gene is possibly TRBD1 (6 bases). There are 15 residues in the CDR3. Trimming removed 0 bases from V and 2 bases from J, with 12 bases in between. Germline-derived CDR1 and CDR2 are SGDLS and YYNGEE. CDR3 in amino acids: CASSVEQGVTYEQYF. CDR3 nucleotide sequence: TGTGCCAGCAGCGTAGAACAGGGAGTCACCTACGAGCAGTACTTC.

The rearrangement joins TRBV7-2 to TRBJ1-2; 8 nucleotides agree with TRBD1. Germline V gene data show CDR1 as SGHTA and CDR2 as FQGNSA. This CDR3 region has 15 residues. Trimming cost V 6 bases and J 11 bases; bases outside gene matches: 17. The CDR3 reads CASRSGQGISLSYTF. The CDR3 nucleotides are TGTGCCAGCAGAAGTGGACAGGGAATATCTCTTTCGTACACCTTC.

A few counts support this clone. V is TRBV6-1 and J is TRBJ2-2; D perhaps matches TRBD1 (6 bases). V was clipped by 8 bases and J by 8 bases, with 21 bases between them. The germline V gene encodes CDR1 MNHNS and CDR2 SASEGT. There are 15 residues in the CDR3. The CDR3 nucleotides are TGTGCCAGCTTCGAGGGGGATCGAATTATAGGGGAGCTGTTTTTT. It yields the protein CASFEGDRIIGELFF.

J is TRBJ2-5 and V is TRBV27, with 10 bases aligning to TRBD2. Looked up from germline, CDR1 is MNHEY and CDR2 is SMNVEV (reference sequence). This CDR3 spans 14 amino acids. Unmatched junction bases numbered 1, after V lost 4 bases and J lost 2 bases. The CDR3 coding sequence is TGTGCCAGCAGTTATAGCGGGGGGCAAGAGACCCAGTACTTC. It is translated as CASSYSGGQETQYF.

The chain links TRBV5-6 to TRBJ1-4, with TRBD1 matching 7 bases. From germline, CDR1 is SGHDT and CDR2 YYEEEE. This CDR3 spans 14 amino acids. J gave up 8 bases and V 3 bases, and 7 bases lay outside the gene matches. This CDR3 is CASSWRGLREKLFF. CDR3 nucleotide sequence: TGTGCCAGCAGCTGGAGGGGGCTTCGGGAAAAACTGTTTTTT.

The CDR3 loop reads CASSHADRDAPQHTQYF. The DNA for the CDR3 is TGCGCCAGCAGTCATGCGGACAGGGATGCTCCTCAGCATACGCAGTATTTT. J is TRBJ2-3 and V is TRBV23-1, with 8 nucleotides matching TRBD1. TRBV23-1 is known as an ORF, though its function is uncertain. CDR3 length equals 17 residues. The V and J ends lost 3 bases and 7 bases, in that order; junction bases with no gene match: 15.

This rearrangement joins TRBV6-5 to TRBJ1-2; D unresolved. Trimming took off 6 bases at V and 0 bases at J, with 8 bases between the two ends. This CDR3 comprises 13 residues. CDR1 MNHEY and CDR2 SVGAGI come from the germline V gene. The CDR3 spells CASSEGANYGYTF. The DNA of the CDR3 is TGTGCCAGCAGCGAGGGAGCTAACTATGGCTACACCTTC.

CDR3 sequence reads: CASSVVTDFTGELFF. CDR3 DNA sequence: TGTGCCAGCAGCGTAGTTACAGATTTCACCGGGGAGCTGTTTTTT. The chain employs TRBV9 and TRBJ2-2; D is undetermined. The V end was cut by 0 bases, the J end by 4 bases, with 10 bases between. The CDR3 has 15 amino acids. Germline V gene lookup returns CDR1 SGDLS and CDR2 YYNGEE.

V gene TRBV28 combines with J gene TRBJ1-5; the D gene is possibly TRBD1 (6 bases). V shed 5 bases and J shed 8 bases, with 10 bases lying between them. This CDR3 spans 12 amino acids. Germline CDR1 and CDR2: MDHEN and SYDVKM. CDR3 bases: TGTGCCAGCAGTCTACAGGGTAAGCCCCAGCATTTT. As protein: CASSLQGKPQHF.

This clone was observed a handful of times. CDR3 protein: CASGLRGFSEQFF. The CDR3 DNA follows: TGTGCCAGCGGCCTTAGGGGATTCAGTGAGCAGTTCTTC. The chain combines TRBV7-2 with TRBJ2-1, with a weak D call TRBD1 (5 bases). The CDR3 has 13 amino acids. V was shortened by 8 bases and J by 9 bases, with 17 bases between the two germline ends. In germline, CDR1 is SGHTA, CDR2 FQGNSA.

This sequence joins TRBV6-1 and TRBJ1-1; tentative D call: TRBD1 (6 bases). Per the germline V gene, CDR1 is MNHNS and CDR2 is SASEGT. The CDR3 runs 14 residues. The germline V and J ends were trimmed by 2 bases and 11 bases, with 18 bases remaining between them. The CDR3 nucleotides are TGTGCCAGCAGTGAACCCGGGACAAGCCTGGGGGCTTTCTTT. Protein sequence: CASSEPGTSLGAFF.

The chain is built from TRBV5-6 and TRBJ1-4; 7 bases are shared with TRBD1. Germline assignment: CDR1 SGHDT and CDR2 YYEEEE. This CDR3 is built from 14 residues. V gave up 2 bases and J gave up 7 bases; unmatched junction bases: 5. The CDR3 coding sequence is TGTGCCAGCAGCTTTTCGGGACAGCTTGAAAAACTGTTTTTT. Translated, it gives CASSFSGQLEKLFF.

The gene calls are TRBV6-1 and TRBJ1-2, with TRBD1 as a possible D gene (5 bases). Trimming cost V 7 bases and J 1 base, with 10 bases left between them. Germline CDR1 and CDR2: MNHNS and SASEGT. The CDR3 totals 13 residues. The DNA of the CDR3 is TGTGCCAGCATCATAGACAGTAACTATGGCTACACCTTC. Translated: CASIIDSNYGYTF.

The V and J genes are TRBV6-5 and TRBJ1-2, with D unresolved. V lost 0 bases and J lost 4, with 12 bases in between. This CDR3 spans 15 amino acids. Germline assignment: CDR1 MNHEY and CDR2 SVGAGI. In nucleotides, the CDR3 is TGTGCCAGCAGTTACTCGACCCACGGACTCTATGGCTACACCTTC. It yields the protein CASSYSTHGLYGYTF.

This clone has a handful of counts. This chain uses TRBV18 with TRBJ1-1; 8 bases map to TRBD1. V gave up 6 bases and J gave up 3 bases; unmatched junction bases: 6. This CDR3 contains 14 residues. Germline CDR1 reads KGHSH; CDR2 reads LQKENI. The DNA of the CDR3 is TGTGCCAGCTCGCGCGGACAGGGTGACACTGAAGCTTTCTTT. Encoded protein: CASSRGQGDTEAFF.

The chain links TRBV9 to TRBJ2-5; 7 bases are a match to TRBD2. The germline CDR1 and CDR2 sequences are SGDLS and YYNGEE. V trimming: 4 bases; J trimming: 5 bases; junction bases outside the gene matches: 8. The CDR3 runs 14 residues. CDR3 DNA: TGTGCCAGCAGCTACGGACTAGTGAGGGAGACCCAGTACTTC. Encoded protein: CASSYGLVRETQYF. Filled out from reference TRBV9 and TRBJ2-5, the complete variable domain reads DSGVTQTPKHLITATGQRVTLRCSPRSGDLSVYWYQQSLDQGLQFLIQYYNGEERAKGNILERFSAQQFPDLHSELNLSSLELGDSALYFCASSYGLVRETQYFGPGTRLLVL.

This clone appeared many times. The J gene is TRBJ1-4, the V gene TRBV7-2; 9 nucleotides align to TRBD1. V was clipped by 5 bases and J by 10 bases; unmatched bases: 11. The germline CDR1 and CDR2 sequences are SGHTA and FQGNSA. The CDR3 has 15 amino acids. The CDR3 reads CASSEYRGRGVKLFF. For the CDR3, the DNA is TGTGCCAGCAGCGAGTACAGGGGGCGAGGTGTAAAACTGTTTTTT.

This chain joins TRBV5-1 and TRBJ1-5, with 9 bases that match TRBD1. The V gene's germline CDR1 is SGHRS and CDR2 YFSETQ. This CDR3 spans 15 amino acids. After removal of 4 bases from V and 6 bases from J, the junction contained 8 bases not matched to a gene. The CDR3 protein is CASSQTGGESQPQHF. The CDR3 nucleotides read TGCGCCAGCAGCCAAACAGGGGGCGAGAGTCAGCCCCAGCATTTT.

CDR3 sequence: CASSLRTGLEAFF. CDR3 sequence (DNA): TGTGCCAGCAGCTTACGGACAGGGCTGGAAGCTTTCTTT. The chain uses TRBV11-2 and TRBJ1-1; 8 bases match TRBD1. Germline CDR1 reads SGHAT; CDR2 reads FQNNGV. V was pared by 2 bases and J by 8 bases, with 4 bases of the junction left unmatched. This CDR3 spans 13 amino acids. The variable domain in full, with the rest retrieved from reference TRBV11-2 and TRBJ1-1, is EAGVAQSPRYKIIEKRQSVAFWCNPISGHATLYWYQQILGQGPKLLIQFQNNGVVDDSQLPKDRFSAERLKGVDSTLKIQPAKLEDSAVYLCASSLRTGLEAFFGQGTRLTVV.

This clone was detected only a few times. The CDR3 nucleotides read TGTGCCAGTAGTACAGAGCGGGGGGGCAACGAGCAGTACTTC. This sequence encodes CASSTERGGNEQYF. The rearrangement links TRBV19 to TRBJ2-7; 10 nucleotides line up with TRBD2. The germline V gene encodes CDR1 LNHDA and CDR2 SQIVND (reference sequence). The CDR3 spans 14 residues. The junction had 5 bases not matched to a gene; V was cut back by 4 bases and J by 5 bases.

The chain recombines TRBV6-1 with TRBJ2-2; D remains ambiguous. Between the trimmed V and J ends, which lost 4 bases and 6 bases, there was a span of 12 bases. CDR3 length: 14 residues. The V gene's germline CDR1 is MNHNS and CDR2 SASEGT. The CDR3 DNA reads as TGTGCCAGCAGTGCCGAAATCATAGCCGGGGAGCTGTTTTTT. It is translated as CASSAEIIAGELFF.

This sequence joins TRBV9 and TRBJ2-1; 8 nucleotides agree with TRBD1. The CDR3 length is 15 residues. Germline trimming cut 2 bases from V and 8 bases from J; bases unmatched to any gene: 9. The germline gives CDR1 SGDLS, CDR2 YYNGEE. The CDR3 region is CASSVLDRVLHEQFF. Here the CDR3 DNA reads TGTGCCAGCAGCGTCCTGGACAGGGTTTTGCATGAGCAGTTCTTC. Combining the CDR3 with reference TRBV9 and TRBJ2-1 gives the whole variable domain DSGVTQTPKHLITATGQRVTLRCSPRSGDLSVYWYQQSLDQGLQFLIQYYNGEERAKGNILERFSAQQFPDLHSELNLSSLELGDSALYFCASSVLDRVLHEQFFGPGTRLTVL.

The rearrangement joins TRBV5-1 to TRBJ1-3; 7 bases line up with TRBD1. This CDR3 is 13 amino acids long. V was pared by 4 bases and J by 4 bases, with 2 bases of the junction left unmatched. Germline V gene sequence: CDR1 SGHRS, CDR2 YFSETQ. In DNA form, the CDR3 reads TGCGCCAGCAGCCTGGACAGGGGAAACACCATATATTTT. This encodes CASSLDRGNTIYF.

This clone was detected only a few times. This sequence joins TRBV19 and TRBJ1-2, with 7 bases lining up with TRBD1. The germline V gene encodes CDR1 LNHDA and CDR2 SQIVND (reference sequence). The junction had 6 bases not matched to a gene; V was cut back by 5 bases and J by 6 bases. The CDR3 runs 13 residues. CDR3 region: CASSFDRVDGYTF. CDR3 DNA: TGTGCCAGTAGTTTCGACAGGGTGGATGGCTACACCTTC. The full variable domain, in which reference TRBV19 and TRBJ1-2 provide the parts outside the CDR3, is DGGITQSPKYLFRKEGQNVTLSCEQNLNHDAMYWYRQDPGQGLRLIYYSQIVNDFQKGDIAEGYSVSREKKESFPLTVTSAQKNPTAFYLCASSFDRVDGYTFGSGTRLTVV.

In this sample, this clone turned up a few times. This CDR3 is CASSTQEGTPLFF. The CDR3, as DNA: TGTGCCAGCAGTACACAAGAGGGGACTCCTTTGTTCTTC. The chain couples TRBV6-4 to TRBJ2-1, with D possibly TRBD2 on 6 matching bases. Germline CDR1 MRHNA, CDR2 SNTAGT. Deletions cut 5 bases from V and 15 bases from J, with 20 bases between. CDR3 length equals 13 residues.